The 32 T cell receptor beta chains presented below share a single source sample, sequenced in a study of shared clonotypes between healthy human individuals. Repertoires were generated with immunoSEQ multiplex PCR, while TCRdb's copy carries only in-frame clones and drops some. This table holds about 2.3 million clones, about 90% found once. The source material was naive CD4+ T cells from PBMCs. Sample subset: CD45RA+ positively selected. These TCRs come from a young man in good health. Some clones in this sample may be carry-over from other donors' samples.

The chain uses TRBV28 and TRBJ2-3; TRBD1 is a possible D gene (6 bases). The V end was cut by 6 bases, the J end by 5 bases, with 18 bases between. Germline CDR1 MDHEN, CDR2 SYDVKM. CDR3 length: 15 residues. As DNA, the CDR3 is TGTGCCAGCAGCCTGACTCCGACAGGAAAAGATACGCAGTATTTT. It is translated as CASSLTPTGKDTQYF.

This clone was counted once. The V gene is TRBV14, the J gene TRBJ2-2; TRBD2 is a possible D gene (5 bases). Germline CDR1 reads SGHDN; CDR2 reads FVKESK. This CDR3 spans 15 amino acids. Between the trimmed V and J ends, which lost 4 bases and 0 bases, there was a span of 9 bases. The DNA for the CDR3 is TGTGCCAGCAGCCGGACTCTCCCGAACACCGGGGAGCTGTTTTTT. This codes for CASSRTLPNTGELFF.

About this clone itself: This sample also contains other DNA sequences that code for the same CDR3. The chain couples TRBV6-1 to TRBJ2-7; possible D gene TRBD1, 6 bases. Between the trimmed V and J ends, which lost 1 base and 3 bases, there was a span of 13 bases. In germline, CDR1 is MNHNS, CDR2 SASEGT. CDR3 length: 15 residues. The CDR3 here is CASSEGGTGIYEQYF. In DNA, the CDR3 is TGTGCCAGCAGTGAAGGGGGAACAGGGATCTACGAGCAGTACTTC.

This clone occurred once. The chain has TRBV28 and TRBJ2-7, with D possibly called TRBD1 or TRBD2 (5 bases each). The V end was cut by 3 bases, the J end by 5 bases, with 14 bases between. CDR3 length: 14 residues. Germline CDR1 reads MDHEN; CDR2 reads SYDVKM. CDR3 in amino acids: CASSFGTRGDEQYF. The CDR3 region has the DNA TGTGCCAGCAGTTTCGGGACCCGGGGCGACGAGCAGTACTTC.

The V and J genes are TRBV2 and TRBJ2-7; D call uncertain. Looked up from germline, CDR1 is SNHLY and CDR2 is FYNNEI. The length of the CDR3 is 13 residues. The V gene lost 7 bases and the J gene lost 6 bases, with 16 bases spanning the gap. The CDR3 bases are TGTGCCAGCAACCGGGCAGAGGTAGGCGAGCAGTACTTC. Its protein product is CASNRAEVGEQYF.

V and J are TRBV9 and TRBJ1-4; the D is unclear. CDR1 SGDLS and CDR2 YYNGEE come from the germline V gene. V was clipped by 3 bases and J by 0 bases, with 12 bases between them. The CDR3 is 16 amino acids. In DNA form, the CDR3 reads TGTGCCAGCAGCGAATTCGGTACCTCAACTAATGAAAAACTGTTTTTT. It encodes CASSEFGTSTNEKLFF.

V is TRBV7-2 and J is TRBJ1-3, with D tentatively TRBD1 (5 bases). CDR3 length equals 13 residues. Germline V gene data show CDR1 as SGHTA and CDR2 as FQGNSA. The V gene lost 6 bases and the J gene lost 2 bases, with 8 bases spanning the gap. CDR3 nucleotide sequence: TGTGCCAGCAGGGGGCAGACTGGAAACACCATATATTTT. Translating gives CASRGQTGNTIYF.

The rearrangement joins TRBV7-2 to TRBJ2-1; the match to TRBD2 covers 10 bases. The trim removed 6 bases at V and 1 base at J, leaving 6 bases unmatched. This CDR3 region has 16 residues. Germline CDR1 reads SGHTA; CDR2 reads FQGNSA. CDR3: CASRDTSGISYNEQFF. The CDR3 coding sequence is TGTGCCAGCAGAGATACTAGCGGGATTTCCTACAATGAGCAGTTCTTC.

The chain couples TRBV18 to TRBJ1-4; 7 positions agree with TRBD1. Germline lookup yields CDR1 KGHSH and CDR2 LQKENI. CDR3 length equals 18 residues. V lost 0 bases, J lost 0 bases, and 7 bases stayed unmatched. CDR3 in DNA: TGTGCCAGCTCACCACCGCGGGGACAGACTACAACTAATGAAAAACTGTTTTTT. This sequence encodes CASSPPRGQTTTNEKLFF.

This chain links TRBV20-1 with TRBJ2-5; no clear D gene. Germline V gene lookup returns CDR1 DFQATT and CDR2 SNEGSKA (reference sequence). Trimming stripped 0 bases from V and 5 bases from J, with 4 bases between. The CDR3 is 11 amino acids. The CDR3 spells CSARDIETQYF. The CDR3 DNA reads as TGCAGTGCTAGAGATATCGAGACCCAGTACTTC.

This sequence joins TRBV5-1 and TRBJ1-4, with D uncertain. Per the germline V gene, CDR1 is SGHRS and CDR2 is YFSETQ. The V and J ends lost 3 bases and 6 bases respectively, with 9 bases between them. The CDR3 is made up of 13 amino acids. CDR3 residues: CASSSEWDEKLFF. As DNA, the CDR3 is TGCGCCAGCAGCTCGGAATGGGATGAAAAACTGTTTTTT. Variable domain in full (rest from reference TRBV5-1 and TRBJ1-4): KAGVTQTPRYLIKTRGQQVTLSCSPISGHRSVSWYQQTPGQGLQFLFEYFSETQRNKGNFPGRFSGRQFSNSRSEMNVSTLELGDSALYLCASSSEWDEKLFFGSGTQLSVL.

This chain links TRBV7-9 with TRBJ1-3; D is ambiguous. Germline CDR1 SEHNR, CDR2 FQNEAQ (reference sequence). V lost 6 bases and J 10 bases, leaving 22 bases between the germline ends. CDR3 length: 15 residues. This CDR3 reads CASSDPGLRRSTIYF. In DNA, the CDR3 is TGTGCCAGCAGTGATCCGGGCCTGAGACGATCAACCATATATTTT.

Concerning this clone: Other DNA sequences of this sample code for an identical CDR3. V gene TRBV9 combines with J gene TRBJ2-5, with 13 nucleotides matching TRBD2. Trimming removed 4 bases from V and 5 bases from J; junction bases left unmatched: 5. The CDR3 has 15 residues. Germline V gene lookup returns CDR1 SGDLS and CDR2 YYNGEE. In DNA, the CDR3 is TGTGCCAGCAGCACGAGACTAGCGGGAGGCGAGACCCAGTACTTC. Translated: CASSTRLAGGETQYF.

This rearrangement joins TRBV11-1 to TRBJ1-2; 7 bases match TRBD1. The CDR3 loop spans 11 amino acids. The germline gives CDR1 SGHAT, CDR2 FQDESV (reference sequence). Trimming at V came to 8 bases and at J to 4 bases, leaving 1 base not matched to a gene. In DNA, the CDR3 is TGTGCCAGCGGGACAGTCTATGGCTACACCTTC. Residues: CASGTVYGYTF.

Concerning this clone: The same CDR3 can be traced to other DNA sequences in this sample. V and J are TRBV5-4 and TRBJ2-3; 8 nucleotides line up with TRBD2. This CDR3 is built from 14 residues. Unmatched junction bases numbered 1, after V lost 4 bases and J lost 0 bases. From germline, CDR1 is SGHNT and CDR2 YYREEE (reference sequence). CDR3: CASSPGGSTDTQYF. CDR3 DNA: TGTGCCAGCAGCCCGGGAGGGAGCACAGATACGCAGTATTTT.

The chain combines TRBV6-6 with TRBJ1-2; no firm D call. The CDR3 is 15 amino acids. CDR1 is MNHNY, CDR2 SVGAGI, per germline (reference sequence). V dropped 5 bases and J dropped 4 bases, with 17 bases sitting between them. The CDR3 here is CASSSPRDSTYGYTF. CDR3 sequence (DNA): TGTGCCAGCAGTAGCCCTAGAGATTCGACCTATGGCTACACCTTC.

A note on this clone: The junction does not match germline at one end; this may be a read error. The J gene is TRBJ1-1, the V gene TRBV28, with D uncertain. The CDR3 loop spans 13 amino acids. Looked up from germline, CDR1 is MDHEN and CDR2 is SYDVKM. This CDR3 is CASSLGRYPEAFF. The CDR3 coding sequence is TGTGCCAGCAGTCTCGGACGGTATCCTGAGGCTTTCTTT.

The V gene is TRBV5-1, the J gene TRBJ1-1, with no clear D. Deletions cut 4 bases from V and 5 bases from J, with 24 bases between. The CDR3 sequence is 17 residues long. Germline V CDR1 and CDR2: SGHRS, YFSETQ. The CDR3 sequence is CASSDLEREGWRTEAFF. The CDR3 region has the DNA TGCGCCAGCAGCGACCTGGAGAGGGAAGGTTGGAGGACTGAAGCTTTCTTT.

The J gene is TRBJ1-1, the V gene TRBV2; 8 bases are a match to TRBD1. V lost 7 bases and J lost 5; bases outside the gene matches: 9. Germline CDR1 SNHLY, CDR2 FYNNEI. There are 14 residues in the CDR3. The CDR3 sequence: CASKEDRVQTEAFF. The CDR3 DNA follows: TGTGCCAGCAAAGAGGACAGGGTTCAAACTGAAGCTTTCTTT.

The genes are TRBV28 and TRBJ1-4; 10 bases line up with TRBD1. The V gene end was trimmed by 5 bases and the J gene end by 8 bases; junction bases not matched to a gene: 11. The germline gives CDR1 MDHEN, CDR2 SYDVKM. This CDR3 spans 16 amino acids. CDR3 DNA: TGTGCCAGCAGTACTCGACAGGGGGCGCGCGAAGAAAAACTGTTTTTT. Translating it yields CASSTRQGAREEKLFF.

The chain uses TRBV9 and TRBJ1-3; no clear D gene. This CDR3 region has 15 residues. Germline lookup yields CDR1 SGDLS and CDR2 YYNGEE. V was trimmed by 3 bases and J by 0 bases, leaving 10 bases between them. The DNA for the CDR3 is TGTGCCAGCAGCGCTGACGGGCTCTCTGGAAACACCATATATTTT. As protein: CASSADGLSGNTIYF. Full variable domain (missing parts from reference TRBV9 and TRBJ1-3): DSGVTQTPKHLITATGQRVTLRCSPRSGDLSVYWYQQSLDQGLQFLIQYYNGEERAKGNILERFSAQQFPDLHSELNLSSLELGDSALYFCASSADGLSGNTIYFGEGSWLTVV.

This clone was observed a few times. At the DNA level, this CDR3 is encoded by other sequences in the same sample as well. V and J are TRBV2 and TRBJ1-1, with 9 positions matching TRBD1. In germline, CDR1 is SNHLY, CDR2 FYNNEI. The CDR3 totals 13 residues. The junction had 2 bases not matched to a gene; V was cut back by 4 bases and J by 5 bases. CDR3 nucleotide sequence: TGTGCCAGCAGTGGGGACAGGGAGACTGAAGCTTTCTTT. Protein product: CASSGDRETEAFF.

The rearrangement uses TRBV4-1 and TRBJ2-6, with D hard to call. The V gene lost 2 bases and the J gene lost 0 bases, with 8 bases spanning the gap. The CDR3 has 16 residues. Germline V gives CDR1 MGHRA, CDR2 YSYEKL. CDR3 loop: CASSQLHSSGANVLTF. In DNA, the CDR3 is TGCGCCAGCAGCCAACTTCACAGCTCTGGGGCCAACGTCCTGACTTTC.

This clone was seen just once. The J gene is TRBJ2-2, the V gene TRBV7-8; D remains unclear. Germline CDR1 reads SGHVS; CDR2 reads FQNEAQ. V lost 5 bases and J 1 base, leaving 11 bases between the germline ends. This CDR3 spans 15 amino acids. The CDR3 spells CASSQGRLNTGELFF. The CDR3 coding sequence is TGTGCCAGCAGCCAAGGTAGATTGAACACCGGGGAGCTGTTTTTT. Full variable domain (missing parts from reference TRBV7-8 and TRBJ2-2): GAGVSQSPRYKVAKRGQDVALRCDPISGHVSLFWYQQALGQGPEFLTYFQNEAQLDKSGLPSDRFFAERPEGSVSTLKIQRTQQEDSAVYLCASSQGRLNTGELFFGEGSRLTVL.

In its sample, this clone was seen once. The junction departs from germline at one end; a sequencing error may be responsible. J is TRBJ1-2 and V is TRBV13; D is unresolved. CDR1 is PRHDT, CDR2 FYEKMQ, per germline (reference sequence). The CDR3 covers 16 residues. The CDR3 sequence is CASGFGVRGLGYGYTF. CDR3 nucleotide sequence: TGTGCCAGCGGCTTCGGGGTTCGCGGGTTGGGTTATGGCTACACCTTC.

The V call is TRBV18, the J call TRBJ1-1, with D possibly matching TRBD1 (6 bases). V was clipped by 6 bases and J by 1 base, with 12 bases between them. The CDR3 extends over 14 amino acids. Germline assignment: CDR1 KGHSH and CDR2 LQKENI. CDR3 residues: CASSPGVANTEAFF. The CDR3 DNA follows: TGTGCCAGCTCGCCAGGGGTAGCGAACACTGAAGCTTTCTTT.

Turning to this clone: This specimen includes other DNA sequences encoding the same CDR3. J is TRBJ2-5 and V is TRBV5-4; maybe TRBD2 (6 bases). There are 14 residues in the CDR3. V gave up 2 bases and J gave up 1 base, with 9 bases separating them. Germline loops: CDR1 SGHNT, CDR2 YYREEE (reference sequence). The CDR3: CASSLRGIQETQYF. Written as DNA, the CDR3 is TGTGCCAGCAGCTTACGCGGGATCCAAGAGACCCAGTACTTC.

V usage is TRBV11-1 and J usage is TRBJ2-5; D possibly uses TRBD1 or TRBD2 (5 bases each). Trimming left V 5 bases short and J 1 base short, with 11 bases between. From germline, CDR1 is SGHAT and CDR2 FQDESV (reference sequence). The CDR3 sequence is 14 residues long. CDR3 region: CASSRGRSQETQYF. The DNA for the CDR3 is TGTGCCAGCAGCCGGGGACGGAGCCAAGAGACCCAGTACTTC. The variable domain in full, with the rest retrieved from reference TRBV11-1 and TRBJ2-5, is EAEVAQSPRYKITEKSQAVAFWCDPISGHATLYWYRQILGQGPELLVQFQDESVVDDSQLPKDRFSAERLKGVDSTLKIQPAELGDSAMYLCASSRGRSQETQYFGPGTRLLVL.

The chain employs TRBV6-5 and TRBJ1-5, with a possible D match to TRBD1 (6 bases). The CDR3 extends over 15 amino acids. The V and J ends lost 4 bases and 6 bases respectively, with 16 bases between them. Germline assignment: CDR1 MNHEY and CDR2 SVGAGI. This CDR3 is CASSSNYRVVQPQHF. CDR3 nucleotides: TGTGCCAGCAGTTCCAACTACAGGGTAGTTCAGCCCCAGCATTTT.

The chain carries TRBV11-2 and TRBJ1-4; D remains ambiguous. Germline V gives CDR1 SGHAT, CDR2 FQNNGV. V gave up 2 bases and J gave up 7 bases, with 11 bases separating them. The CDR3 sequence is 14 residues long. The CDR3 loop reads CASSLKRISEKLFF. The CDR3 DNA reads TGTGCCAGCAGCTTAAAAAGAATTTCTGAAAAACTGTTTTTT.

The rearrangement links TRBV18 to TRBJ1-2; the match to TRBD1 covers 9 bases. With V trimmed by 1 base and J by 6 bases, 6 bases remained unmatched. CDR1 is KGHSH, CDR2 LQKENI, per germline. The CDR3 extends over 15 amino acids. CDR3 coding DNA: TGTGCCAGCTCACCACAGAACACAGGGGGCAATGGCTACACCTTC. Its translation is CASSPQNTGGNGYTF.

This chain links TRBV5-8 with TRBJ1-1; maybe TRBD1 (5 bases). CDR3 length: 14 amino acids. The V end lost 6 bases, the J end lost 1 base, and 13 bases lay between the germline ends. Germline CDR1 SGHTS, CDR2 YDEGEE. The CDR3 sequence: CASNGGTANTEAFF. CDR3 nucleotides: TGTGCCAGCAATGGTGGGACGGCGAACACTGAAGCTTTCTTT.